The T cell receptor (beta chain) under discussion was sequenced for a study of T cells in narcolepsy. Method: immunoSEQ multiplex PCR; TCRdb's copy keeps in-frame clones and lacks some. There are 30,000 to 45,000 clones in the sample; roughly 90% occur only once, and about 0.8% lies in the top ten. V shed 5 bases and J shed 6 bases, with 17 bases lying between them. The CDR3 is 15 residues long. Per germline, CDR1 SEHNR and CDR2 FQNEAQ (reference sequence). The receptor was derived from a human donor with narcolepsy. Sequenced sample: CD45RA- memory CD4+ T cells from PBMCs. The chain links TRBV7-9 to TRBJ1-5; perhaps TRBD1 as D (6 bases). CDR3: CASSPGGGGGQPQHF. DNA for the CDR3: TGTGCCAGCAGCCCGGGGGGCGGAGGGGGTCAGCCCCAGCATTTT.